This is a list of T cell receptor beta chains from one sample in a study of cytomegalovirus exposure and HLA in healthy donors. Some clones are missing from TCRdb's copy, which holds only in-frame ones; the method was immunoSEQ multiplex PCR. The sample consists of about 300,000 clones, approximately 90% of them appearing once. The sequenced sample was PBMCs. These receptors were taken from a man aged 40-49 years in good health and CMV-seropositive. CDR3s include the opening cysteine and the closing phenylalanine or tryptophan. Each record gives: clone size, D gene, V gene, J gene, CDR3 DNA, CDR3 protein. The D gene is left open where the match is weak. Some rows have no size entry. The others give once, few or many, or a class for an expanded clone.

abundance: few
d_gene: NA
v_gene: TRBV4-1
j_gene: TRBJ2-3
CDR3nt: TGCGCCAGCAGCCAAGAAAGGAGTAGCACAGATACGCAGTATTTT
CDR3aa: CASSQERSSTDTQYF

abundance: few
d_gene: TRBD1
v_gene: TRBV4-2
j_gene: TRBJ1-5
CDR3nt: TGTGCCAGCAGCCAAGCTGGGACAGCCGATAGCAATCAGCCCCAGCATTTT
CDR3aa: CASSQAGTADSNQPQHF

abundance: NA
d_gene: NA
v_gene: TRBV7-9
j_gene: TRBJ2-3
CDR3nt: TGTGCCAGCAGCTTAATTAGTTCTGGCAGGGAATTGTATACGCAGTATTTT
CDR3aa: CASSLISSGRELYTQYF

abundance: NA
d_gene: TRBD1
v_gene: TRBV5-1
j_gene: TRBJ1-3
CDR3nt: TGCGCCAGCAGCTGGACACAGGGGGCTGGAAACACCATATATTTT
CDR3aa: CASSWTQGAGNTIYF

abundance: NA
d_gene: NA
v_gene: TRBV27
j_gene: TRBJ2-1
CDR3nt: TGTGCCAGCAGTGGGGGGACTGTATACAATGAGCAGTTCTTC
CDR3aa: CASSGGTVYNEQFF

abundance: NA
d_gene: NA
v_gene: TRBV30
j_gene: TRBJ1-4
CDR3nt: TGTGCCTGGAGCTCGGAGGGGCAGCCGGGGGGAAATGAAAAACTGTTTTTT
CDR3aa: CAWSSEGQPGGNEKLFF

abundance: NA
d_gene: NA
v_gene: TRBV6-5
j_gene: TRBJ1-1
CDR3nt: TGTGCCAGCAGTTACTTTGGCACCACTGAAGCTTTCTTT
CDR3aa: CASSYFGTTEAFF

abundance: NA
d_gene: TRBD1
v_gene: TRBV15
j_gene: TRBJ2-2
CDR3nt: TGTGCCACCAGCAAAGGACAGGGGGGAAACACCGGGGAGCTGTTTTTT
CDR3aa: CATSKGQGGNTGELFF

abundance: few
d_gene: TRBD1
v_gene: TRBV4-2
j_gene: TRBJ2-1
CDR3nt: TGTGCCAGCAGCCAAGACAGGACAGGGGTAGACAATGAGCAGTTCTTC
CDR3aa: CASSQDRTGVDNEQFF

abundance: few
d_gene: NA
v_gene: TRBV28
j_gene: TRBJ2-4
CDR3nt: TGTGCCAGCAGTTCCGGGGGTATGGACATTCAGTACTTC
CDR3aa: CASSSGGMDIQYF

abundance: once
d_gene: NA
v_gene: TRBV29-1
j_gene: TRBJ2-1
CDR3nt: TGCAGCGTTGAACCCCGGGACACTAACAATGAGCAGTTCTTC
CDR3aa: CSVEPRDTNNEQFF

abundance: few
d_gene: NA
v_gene: TRBV9
j_gene: TRBJ2-1
CDR3nt: TGTGCCAGCAGCCCCCGGGATCCGGGCACCTACAATGAGCAGTTCTTC
CDR3aa: CASSPRDPGTYNEQFF